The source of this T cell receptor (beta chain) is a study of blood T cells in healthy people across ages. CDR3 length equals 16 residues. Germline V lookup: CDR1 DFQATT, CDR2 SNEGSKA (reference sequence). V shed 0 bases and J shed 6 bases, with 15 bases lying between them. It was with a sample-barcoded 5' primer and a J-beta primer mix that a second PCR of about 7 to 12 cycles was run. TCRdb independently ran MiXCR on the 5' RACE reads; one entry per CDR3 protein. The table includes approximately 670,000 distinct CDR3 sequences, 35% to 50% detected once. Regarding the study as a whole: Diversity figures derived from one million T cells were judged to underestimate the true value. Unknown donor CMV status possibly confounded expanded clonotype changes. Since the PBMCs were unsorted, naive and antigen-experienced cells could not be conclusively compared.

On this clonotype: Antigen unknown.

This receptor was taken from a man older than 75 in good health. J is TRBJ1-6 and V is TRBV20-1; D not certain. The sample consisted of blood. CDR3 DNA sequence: TGCAGTGCTAGAGAGTCCACCCAGGCCCCTAATTCACCCCTCCACTTT. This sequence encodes CSARESTQAPNSPLHF.